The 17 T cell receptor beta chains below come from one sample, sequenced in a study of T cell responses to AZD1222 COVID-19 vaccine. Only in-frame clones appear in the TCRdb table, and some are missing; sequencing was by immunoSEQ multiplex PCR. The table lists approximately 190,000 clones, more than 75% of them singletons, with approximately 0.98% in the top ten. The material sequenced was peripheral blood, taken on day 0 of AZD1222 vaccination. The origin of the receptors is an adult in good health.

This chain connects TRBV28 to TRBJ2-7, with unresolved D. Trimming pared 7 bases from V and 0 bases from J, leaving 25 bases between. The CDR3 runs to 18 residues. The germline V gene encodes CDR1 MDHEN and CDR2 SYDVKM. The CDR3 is CASTRTILAEKSSYEQYF. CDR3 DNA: TGTGCCAGCACCAGAACGATCCTGGCGGAAAAGAGCTCCTACGAGCAGTACTTC. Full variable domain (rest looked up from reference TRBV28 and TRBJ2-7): DVKVTQSSRYLVKRTGEKVFLECVQDMDHENMFWYRQDPGLGLRLIYFSYDVKMKEKGDIPEGYSVSREKKERFSLILESASTNQTSMYLCASTRTILAEKSSYEQYFGPGTRLTVT.

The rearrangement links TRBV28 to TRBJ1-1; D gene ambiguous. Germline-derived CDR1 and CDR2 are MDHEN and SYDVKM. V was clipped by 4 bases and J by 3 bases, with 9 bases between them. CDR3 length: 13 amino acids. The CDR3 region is CASSSAGYTEAFF. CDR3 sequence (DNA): TGTGCCAGCAGTTCCGCCGGGTACACTGAAGCTTTCTTT.

CDR3 sequence: CASSFLDTGELFF. The CDR3 nucleotides are TGTGCCAGCAGTTTCCTGGACACCGGGGAGCTGTTTTTT. The chain carries TRBV12-3 or TRBV12-4 and TRBJ2-2, with D unresolved. V shed 3 bases and J shed 3 bases, with 5 bases lying between them. CDR3 length: 13 amino acids.

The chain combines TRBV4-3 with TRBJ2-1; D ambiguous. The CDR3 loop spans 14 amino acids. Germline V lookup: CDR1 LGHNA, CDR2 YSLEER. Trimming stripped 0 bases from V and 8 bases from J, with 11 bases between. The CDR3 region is CASSQDVFVDEQFF. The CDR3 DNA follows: TGCGCCAGCAGCCAAGATGTTTTCGTGGATGAGCAGTTCTTC.

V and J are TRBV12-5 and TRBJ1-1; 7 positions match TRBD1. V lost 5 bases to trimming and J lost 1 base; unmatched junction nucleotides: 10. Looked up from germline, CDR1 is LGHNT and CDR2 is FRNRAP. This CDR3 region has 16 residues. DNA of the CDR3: TGTGCTAGTGGTCCGGGACAGACCTCGGGGAACACTGAAGCTTTCTTT. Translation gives CASGPGQTSGNTEAFF.

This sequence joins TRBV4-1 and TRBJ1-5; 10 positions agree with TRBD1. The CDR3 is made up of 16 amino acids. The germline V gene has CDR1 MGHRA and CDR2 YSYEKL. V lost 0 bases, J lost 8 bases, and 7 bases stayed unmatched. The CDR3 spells CASSQDRQGAEKPQHF. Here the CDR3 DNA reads TGCGCCAGCAGCCAAGATCGACAGGGGGCGGAGAAGCCCCAGCATTTT.

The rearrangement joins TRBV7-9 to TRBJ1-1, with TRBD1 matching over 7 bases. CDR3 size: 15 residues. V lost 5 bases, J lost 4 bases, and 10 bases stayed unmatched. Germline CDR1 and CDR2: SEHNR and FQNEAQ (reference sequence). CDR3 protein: CASSPQAGQSTEAFF. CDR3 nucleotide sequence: TGTGCCAGCAGCCCACAGGCGGGACAGAGCACTGAAGCTTTCTTT.

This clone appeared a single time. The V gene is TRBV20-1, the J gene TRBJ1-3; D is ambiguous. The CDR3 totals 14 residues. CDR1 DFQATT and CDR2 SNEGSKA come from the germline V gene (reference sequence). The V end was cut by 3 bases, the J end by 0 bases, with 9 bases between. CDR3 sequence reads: CSASGLGSGNTIYF. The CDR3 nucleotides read TGCAGTGCTAGTGGTCTGGGCTCTGGAAACACCATATATTTT.

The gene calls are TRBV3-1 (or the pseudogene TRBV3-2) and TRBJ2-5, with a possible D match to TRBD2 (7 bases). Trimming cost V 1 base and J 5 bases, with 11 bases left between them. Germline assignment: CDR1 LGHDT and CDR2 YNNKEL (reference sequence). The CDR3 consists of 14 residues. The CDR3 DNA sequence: TGTGCCAGCAGCCAAGGGGGGGGCCTCGAGACCCAGTACTTC. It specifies CASSQGGGLETQYF.

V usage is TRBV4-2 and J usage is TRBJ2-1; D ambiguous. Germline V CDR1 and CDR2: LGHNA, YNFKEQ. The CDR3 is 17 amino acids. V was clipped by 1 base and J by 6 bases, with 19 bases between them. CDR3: CASSQAPGARTGNEQFF. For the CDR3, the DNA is TGTGCCAGCAGCCAAGCTCCAGGCGCGCGGACGGGCAATGAGCAGTTCTTC.

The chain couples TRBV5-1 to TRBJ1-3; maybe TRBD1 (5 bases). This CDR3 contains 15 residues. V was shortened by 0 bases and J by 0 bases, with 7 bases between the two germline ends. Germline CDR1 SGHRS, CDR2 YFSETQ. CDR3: CASSLEGSSGNTIYF. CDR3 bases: TGCGCCAGCAGCTTGGAGGGGAGCTCTGGAAACACCATATATTTT.

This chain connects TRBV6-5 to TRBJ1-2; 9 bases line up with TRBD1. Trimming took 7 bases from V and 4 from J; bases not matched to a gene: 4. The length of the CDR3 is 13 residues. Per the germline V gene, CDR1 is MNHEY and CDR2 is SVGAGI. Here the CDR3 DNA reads TGTGCCAGCAAGGGACAGGGTATCTATGGCTACACCTTC. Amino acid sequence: CASKGQGIYGYTF.

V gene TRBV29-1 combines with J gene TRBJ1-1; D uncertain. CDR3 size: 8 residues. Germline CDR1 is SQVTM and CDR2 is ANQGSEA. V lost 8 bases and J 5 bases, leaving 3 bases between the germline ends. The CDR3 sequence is CSTTEAFF. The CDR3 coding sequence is TGCAGCACTACTGAAGCTTTCTTT.

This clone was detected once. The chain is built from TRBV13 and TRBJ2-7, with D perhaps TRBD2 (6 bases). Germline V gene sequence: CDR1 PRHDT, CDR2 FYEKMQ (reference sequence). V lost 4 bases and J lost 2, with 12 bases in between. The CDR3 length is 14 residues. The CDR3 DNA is TGTGCCAGCAGCTCCACCGGAGGGACCTACGAGCAGTACTTC. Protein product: CASSSTGGTYEQYF.

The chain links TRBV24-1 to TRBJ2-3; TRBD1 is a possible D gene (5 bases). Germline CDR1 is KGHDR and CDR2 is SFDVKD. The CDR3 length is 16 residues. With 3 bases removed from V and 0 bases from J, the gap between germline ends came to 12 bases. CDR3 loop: CATSDQGHLSTDTQYF. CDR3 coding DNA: TGTGCCACCAGTGATCAAGGACACCTCAGCACAGATACGCAGTATTTT.

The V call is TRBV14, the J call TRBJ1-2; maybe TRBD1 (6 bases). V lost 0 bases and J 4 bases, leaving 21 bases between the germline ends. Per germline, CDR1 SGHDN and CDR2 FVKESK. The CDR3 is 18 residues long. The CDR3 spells CASSQDFERRGARYGYTF. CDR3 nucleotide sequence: TGTGCCAGCAGCCAAGACTTTGAAAGGCGGGGGGCCCGCTATGGCTACACCTTC.

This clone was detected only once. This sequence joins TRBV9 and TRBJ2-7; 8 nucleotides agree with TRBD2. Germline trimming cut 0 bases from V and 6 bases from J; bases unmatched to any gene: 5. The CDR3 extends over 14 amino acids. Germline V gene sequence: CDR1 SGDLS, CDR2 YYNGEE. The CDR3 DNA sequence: TGTGCCAGCAGCGTAGGGGGGACTAGTCCCGAGCAGTACTTC. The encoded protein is CASSVGGTSPEQYF.